This T cell receptor (beta chain) was sequenced for a study of T cells in Graves' hyperthyroidism and ophthalmopathy. Study-wide points: Clonotypes that were expanded in thyroid above 0.001 mostly appeared in blood too. The model foresaw ophthalmopathy a median roughly 6.3 months prior to onset.

V lost 4 bases and J lost 5, with 11 bases in between. The CDR3 sequence is 12 residues long. CDR1 and CDR2 (germline): DFQATT, SNEGSKA (reference sequence). This clonotype showed up just a few times. Its antigen is unknown. Hyperthyroidism patients were newly diagnosed, had disease duration under 2 months, and were aged 18 to 65 years. TCR beta CDR3 regions were amplified from RNA. TCR CDR3 underwent first-round RT-PCR with the HTBI primer set. MiXCR, run by TCRdb on the multiplex PCR reads, gives a single entry per CDR3 protein. The sample shows under 750,000 distinct CDR3 sequences, around 20% of them seen only once.

The chain couples TRBV20-1 to TRBJ1-1; weak D call: TRBD1 (5 bases). The source of this sequence is a woman in her fifties or sixties with Graves' hyperthyroidism that later progressed to Graves' ophthalmopathy. What was sequenced was blood. The CDR3 protein is CSATPGGTEAFF. In nucleotides, the CDR3 is TGCAGTGCTACCCCCGGGGGGACTGAAGCTTTCTTT.